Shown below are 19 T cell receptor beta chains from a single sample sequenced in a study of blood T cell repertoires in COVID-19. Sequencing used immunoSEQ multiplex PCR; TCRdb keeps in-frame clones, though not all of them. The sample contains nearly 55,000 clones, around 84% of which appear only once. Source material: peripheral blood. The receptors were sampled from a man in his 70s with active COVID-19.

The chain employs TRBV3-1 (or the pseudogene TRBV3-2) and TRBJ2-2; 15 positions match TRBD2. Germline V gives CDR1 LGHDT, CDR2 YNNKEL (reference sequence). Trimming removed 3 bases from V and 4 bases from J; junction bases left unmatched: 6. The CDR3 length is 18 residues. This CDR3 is CASSHRGLAGGGTGELFF. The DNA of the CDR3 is TGTGCCAGCAGCCACAGGGGACTAGCGGGGGGCGGCACCGGGGAGCTGTTTTTT.

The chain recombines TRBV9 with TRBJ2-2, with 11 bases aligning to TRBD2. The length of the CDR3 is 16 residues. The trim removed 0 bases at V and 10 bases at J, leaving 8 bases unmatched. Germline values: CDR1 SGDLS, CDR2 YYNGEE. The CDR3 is CASSVAGSGGAEELFF. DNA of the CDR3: TGTGCCAGCAGCGTAGCTGGTAGCGGGGGGGCAGAGGAGCTGTTTTTT.

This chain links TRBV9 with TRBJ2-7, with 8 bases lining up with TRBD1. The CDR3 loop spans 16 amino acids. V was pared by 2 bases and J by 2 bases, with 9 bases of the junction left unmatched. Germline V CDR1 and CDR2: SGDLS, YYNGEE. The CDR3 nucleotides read TGTGCCAGCAGCGTTGGGGTTAGGACAGGGCCCTACGAGCAGTACTTC. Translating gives CASSVGVRTGPYEQYF.

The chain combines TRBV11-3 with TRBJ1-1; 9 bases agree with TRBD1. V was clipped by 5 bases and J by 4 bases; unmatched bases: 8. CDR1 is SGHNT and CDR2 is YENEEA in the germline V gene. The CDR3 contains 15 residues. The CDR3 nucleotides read TGTGCCAGCAGCCCCGGGGACAGGGTAACCACTGAAGCTTTCTTT. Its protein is CASSPGDRVTTEAFF. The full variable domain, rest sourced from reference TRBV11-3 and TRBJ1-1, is EAGVVQSPRYKIIEKKQPVAFWCNPISGHNTLYWYLQNLGQGPELLIRYENEEAVDDSQLPKDRFSAERLKGVDSTLKIQPAELGDSAVYLCASSPGDRVTTEAFFGQGTRLTVV.

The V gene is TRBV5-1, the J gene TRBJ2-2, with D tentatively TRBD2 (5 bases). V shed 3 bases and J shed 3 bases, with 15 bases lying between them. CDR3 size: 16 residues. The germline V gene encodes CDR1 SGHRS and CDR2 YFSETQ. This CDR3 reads CASSSSGKVDTGELFF. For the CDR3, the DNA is TGCGCCAGCAGCTCTTCCGGGAAAGTCGACACCGGGGAGCTGTTTTTT. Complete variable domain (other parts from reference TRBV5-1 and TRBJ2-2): KAGVTQTPRYLIKTRGQQVTLSCSPISGHRSVSWYQQTPGQGLQFLFEYFSETQRNKGNFPGRFSGRQFSNSRSEMNVSTLELGDSALYLCASSSSGKVDTGELFFGEGSRLTVL.

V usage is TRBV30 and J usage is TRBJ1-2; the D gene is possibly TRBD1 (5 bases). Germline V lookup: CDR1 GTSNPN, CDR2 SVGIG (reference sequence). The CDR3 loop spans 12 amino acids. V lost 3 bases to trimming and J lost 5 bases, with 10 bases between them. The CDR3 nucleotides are TGTGCCTGGAGCAGGGACTGGTATGGCTACACCTTC. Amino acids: CAWSRDWYGYTF.

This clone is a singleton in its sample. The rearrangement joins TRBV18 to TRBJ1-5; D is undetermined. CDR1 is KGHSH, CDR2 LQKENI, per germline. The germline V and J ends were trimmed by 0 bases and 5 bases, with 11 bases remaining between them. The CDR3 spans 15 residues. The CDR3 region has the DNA TGTGCCAGCTCACCACCCGGGTTCCGGGATCAGCCCCAGCATTTT. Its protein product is CASSPPGFRDQPQHF.

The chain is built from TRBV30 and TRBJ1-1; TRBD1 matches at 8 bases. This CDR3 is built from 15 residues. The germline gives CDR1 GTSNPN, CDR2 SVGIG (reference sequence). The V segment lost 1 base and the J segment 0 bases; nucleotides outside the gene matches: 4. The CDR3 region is CAWSGTGGMNTEAFF. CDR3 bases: TGTGCCTGGAGTGGAACAGGGGGAATGAACACTGAAGCTTTCTTT.

The CDR3 loop reads CASSLSQGGRTDTQYF. CDR3 DNA: TGTGCCAGCAGCTTAAGTCAAGGCGGCCGCACAGATACGCAGTATTTT. This chain joins TRBV7-3 and TRBJ2-3, with unresolved D. Germline V lookup: CDR1 SGHTA, CDR2 FQGTGA. The CDR3 length is 16 residues. V lost 1 base and J 1 base, leaving 12 bases between the germline ends.

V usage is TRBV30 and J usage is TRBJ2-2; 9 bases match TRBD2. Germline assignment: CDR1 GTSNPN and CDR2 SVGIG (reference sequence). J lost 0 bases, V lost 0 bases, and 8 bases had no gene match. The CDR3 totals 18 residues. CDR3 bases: TGTGCCTGGAGTGTACAGGTAGCGGGGGCCGCGAACACCGGGGAGCTGTTTTTT. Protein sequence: CAWSVQVAGAANTGELFF.

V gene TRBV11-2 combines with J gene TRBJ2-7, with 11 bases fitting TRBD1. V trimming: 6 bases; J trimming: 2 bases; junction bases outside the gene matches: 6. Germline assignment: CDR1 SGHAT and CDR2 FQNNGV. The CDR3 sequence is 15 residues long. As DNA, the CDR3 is TGTGCCAGCAGACCAAGGACAGGGGGCACCTACGAGCAGTACTTC. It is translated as CASRPRTGGTYEQYF.

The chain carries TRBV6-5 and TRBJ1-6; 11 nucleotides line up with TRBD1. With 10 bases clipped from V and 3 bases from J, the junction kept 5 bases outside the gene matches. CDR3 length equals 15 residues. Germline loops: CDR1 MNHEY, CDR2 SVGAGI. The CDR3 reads CANWTGGLYNSPLHF. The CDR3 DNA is TGTGCCAACTGGACAGGGGGCCTCTATAATTCACCCCTCCACTTT.

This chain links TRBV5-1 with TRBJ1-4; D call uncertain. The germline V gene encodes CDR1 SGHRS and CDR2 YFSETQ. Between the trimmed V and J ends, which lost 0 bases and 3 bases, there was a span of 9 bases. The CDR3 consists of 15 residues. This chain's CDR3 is CASSLVTDSNEKLFF. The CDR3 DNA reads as TGCGCCAGCAGCTTGGTTACGGACTCTAATGAAAAACTGTTTTTT.

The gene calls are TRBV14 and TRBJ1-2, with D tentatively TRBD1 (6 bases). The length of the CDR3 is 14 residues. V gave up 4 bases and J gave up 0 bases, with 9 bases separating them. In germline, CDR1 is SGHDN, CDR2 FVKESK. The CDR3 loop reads CASSPGTPNYGYTF. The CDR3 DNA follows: TGTGCCAGCAGCCCTGGGACACCTAACTATGGCTACACCTTC. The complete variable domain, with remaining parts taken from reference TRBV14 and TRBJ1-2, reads EAGVTQFPSHSVIEKGQTVTLRCDPISGHDNLYWYRRVMGKEIKFLLHFVKESKQDESGMPNNRFLAERTGGTYSTLKVQPAELEDSGVYFCASSPGTPNYGYTFGSGTRLTVV.

The CDR3 loop is CAISNAGTGGYYGYTF. The CDR3 nucleotides are TGTGCCATCAGTAACGCCGGGACAGGGGGCTACTATGGCTACACCTTC. The V call is TRBV10-3, the J call TRBJ1-2, with 12 positions matching TRBD1. With V trimmed by 5 bases and J by 3 bases, 7 bases remained unmatched. Per germline, CDR1 ENHRY and CDR2 SYGVKD. The CDR3 spans 16 residues.

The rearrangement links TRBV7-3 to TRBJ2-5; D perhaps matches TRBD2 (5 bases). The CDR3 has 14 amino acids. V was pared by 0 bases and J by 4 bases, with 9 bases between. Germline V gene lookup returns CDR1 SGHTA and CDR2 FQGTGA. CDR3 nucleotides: TGTGCCAGCAGCTTAACCGGGAACCGAGAGACCCAGTACTTC. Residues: CASSLTGNRETQYF.

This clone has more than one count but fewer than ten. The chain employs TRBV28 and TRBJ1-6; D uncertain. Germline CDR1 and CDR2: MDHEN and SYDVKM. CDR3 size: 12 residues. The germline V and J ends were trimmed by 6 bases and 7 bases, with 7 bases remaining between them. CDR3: CASSRWNSPLHF. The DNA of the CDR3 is TGTGCCAGCAGCAGGTGGAATTCACCCCTCCACTTT.

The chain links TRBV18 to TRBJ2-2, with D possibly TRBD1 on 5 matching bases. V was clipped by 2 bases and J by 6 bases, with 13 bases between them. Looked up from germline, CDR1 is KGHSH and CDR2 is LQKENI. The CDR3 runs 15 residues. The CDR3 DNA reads TGTGCCAGCTCACCAAGGCAAGGGGATTCCGGGGAGCTGTTTTTT. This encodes CASSPRQGDSGELFF.

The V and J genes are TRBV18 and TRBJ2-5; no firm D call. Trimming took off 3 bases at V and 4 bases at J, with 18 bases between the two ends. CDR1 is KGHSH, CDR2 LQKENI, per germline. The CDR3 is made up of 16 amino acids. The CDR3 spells CASSPVNPNPPETQYF. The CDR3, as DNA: TGTGCCAGCTCACCTGTAAATCCTAACCCGCCAGAGACCCAGTACTTC.